This is a list of T cell receptor beta chains from one sample in a study of T cell changes during pregnancy in multiple sclerosis. The repertoire was sequenced with immunoSEQ multiplex PCR; TCRdb's copy has only in-frame clones and lacks some. The data show 55,000 to 80,000 clones, with 90% seen just once and roughly 9.5% held by the top ten. Specimen: peripheral blood, collected after pregnancy. These receptors came from a female donor in good health, enrolled as a control in a pregnancy study. CDR3s include the opening cysteine and the closing phenylalanine or tryptophan.

v_gene,CDR3aa
TRBV30,CAWSGRGQGVGSPLHF
TRBV19,CASSIWVTEGYTF
TRBV5-8,CASSLGQGPSYEQYF
TRBV18,CASSQGTGGPSYNEQFF
TRBV7-8,CASNRTAFSTDTQYF
TRBV19,CASSIRIAGPSGELFF
TRBV7-2,CASSDKSTGYSGYTF
TRBV11-2,CASSFRTSGRAQTYNEQFF
TRBV4-3,CASSRGIAMNTEAFF
TRBV25-1,CASSEYTGYEQYF
TRBV7-8,CASSLAQARYGYTF
TRBV11-2,CASSLDGGQGAGNEQFF
TRBV11-2,CASSLDLQGSNYGYTF
TRBV7-8,CASSSTRANEQFF
TRBV15,CATSRDPGAGGYNEQFF
TRBV5-4,CASSLAGLDRYEQYF
TRBV7-2,CASSLREGDTQYF
TRBV19,CASRSGGAWGYTF
TRBV4-3,CASSQDPSSYNEQFF
TRBV7-9,CASSFLAGGLNNEQFF
TRBV7-2,CASSLVQGVDTQYF
TRBV5-1,CASSLELAEETQYF
TRBV6-5,CASSYSFPGYNEQFF
TRBV6-5,CASSFLTSDEQFF
TRBV10-3,CATQTSGRASYNEQFF
TRBV19,CASSPEDSGIMNTEAFF
TRBV10-2,CASSESGGYNSPLHF
TRBV5-4,CASSLGGGPGYTF
TRBV19,CATTQGRGLTGELFF
TRBV5-1,CASSLGQGFEELFF
TRBV6-4,CASSDLDRNYGYTF
TRBV19,CASSIDRQSYEQYF
TRBV30,CAWRPGGEWLFF
TRBV11-3,CASSFGQSPETQYF
TRBV10-3,CAISVLADEPYEQYF
TRBV5-4,CASSLAGVGGYTF
TRBV11-2,CASSLDISTEQYF
TRBV6-5,CASLSQSGRANIQYF
TRBV6-4,CASSPGPWSYNEQFF
TRBV19,CASSIGLAGTYEQYF
TRBV2,CAVFPDSSNEQFF
TRBV7-2,CASSLVLADYEQYF
TRBV5-6,CASSDLGGTGLVTLHF
TRBV27,CASSALNRNTEAFF
TRBV29-1,CSADNGYEQYF
TRBV28,CASSSPLTEAFF
TRBV5-1,CASSFRDMNTEAFF
TRBV10-2,CASSGMKGGSNQPQHF
TRBV19,CASETAAAEAFF
TRBV30,CAWSRIAGRETQYF
TRBV29-1,CSVEGQPGGKLFF
TRBV14,CASSQVMETQYF
TRBV15,CATSPEGNRAGNTIYF
TRBV19,CASSDTGGTEAFF
TRBV5-8,CASSFQGDYGYTF
TRBV27,CASSLYGGNYGYTF